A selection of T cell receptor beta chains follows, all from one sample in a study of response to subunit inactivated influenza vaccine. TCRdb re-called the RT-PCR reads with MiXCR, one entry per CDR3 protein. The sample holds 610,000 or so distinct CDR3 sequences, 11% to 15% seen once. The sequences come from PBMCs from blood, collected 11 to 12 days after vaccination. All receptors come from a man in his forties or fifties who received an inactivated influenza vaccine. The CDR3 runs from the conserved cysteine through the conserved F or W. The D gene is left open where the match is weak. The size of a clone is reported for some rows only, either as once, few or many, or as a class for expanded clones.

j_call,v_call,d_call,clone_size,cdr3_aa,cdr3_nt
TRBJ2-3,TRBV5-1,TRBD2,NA,CASSSATSGDTDTQYF,TGCGCCAGCAGCTCCGCAACTAGCGGGGACACAGATACGCAGTATTTT
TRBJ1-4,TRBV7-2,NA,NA,CASSLGENEKLFF,TGTGCCAGCAGCTTGGGGGAAAATGAAAAACTGTTTTTT
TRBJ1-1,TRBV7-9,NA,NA,CASSYDLTNTEAFF,TGTGCCAGCAGTTACGACCTCACGAACACTGAAGCTTTCTTT
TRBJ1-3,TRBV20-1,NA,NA,CSARDPAAGNTIYF,TGCAGTGCTAGAGATCCGGCTGCTGGAAACACCATATATTTT
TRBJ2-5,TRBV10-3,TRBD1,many,CAINGQAEETQYF,TGTGCCATCAACGGACAGGCGGAAGAGACCCAGTACTTC
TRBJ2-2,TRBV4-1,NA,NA,CARSQALTGELFF,TGCGCCAGGAGCCAAGCACTGACAGGGGAGCTGTTTTTT
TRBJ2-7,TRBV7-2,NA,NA,CASSLGGPPGNEQYF,TGTGCCAGCAGCTTAGGGGGCCCGCCGGGCAACGAGCAGTACTTC
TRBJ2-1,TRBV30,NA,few,CAWSVWQAQQFF,TGTGCCTGGAGTGTTTGGCAGGCCCAGCAGTTCTTC
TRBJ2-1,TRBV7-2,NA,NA,CASSLLRQYYNEQFF,TGTGCCAGCAGCTTATTGCGACAGTACTACAATGAGCAGTTCTTC
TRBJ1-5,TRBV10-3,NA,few,CAISRDNYQPQHF,TGTGCCATCAGTAGGGACAACTATCAGCCCCAGCATTTT
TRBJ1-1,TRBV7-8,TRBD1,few,CASSLGNRGLNTEAFF,TGTGCCAGCAGCTTAGGTAACAGGGGCCTGAACACTGAAGCTTTCTTT
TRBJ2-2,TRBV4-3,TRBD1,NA,CASSQGDSRTGELFF,TGCGCCAGCAGCCAAGGGGACAGTCGGACCGGGGAGCTGTTTTTT
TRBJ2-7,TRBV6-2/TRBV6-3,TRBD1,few,CASSFSVGDRSSQRYEQYF,TGTGCCAGCAGTTTTAGTGTTGGGGACAGGAGTTCTCAGCGGTACGAGCAGTACTTC
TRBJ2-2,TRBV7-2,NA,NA,CASSLIVGTGELFF,TGTGCCAGCAGCTTAATAGTGGGTACCGGGGAGCTGTTTTTT
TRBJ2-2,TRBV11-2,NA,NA,CASSTIRPGPGELFF,TGTGCCAGCAGCACCATAAGGCCCGGCCCCGGGGAGCTGTTTTTT
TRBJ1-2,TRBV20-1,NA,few,CSAREMTGGGYTF,TGCAGTGCTAGAGAGATGACAGGAGGTGGCTACACCTTC
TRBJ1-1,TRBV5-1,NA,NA,CASSLRQGSAEAFF,TGCGCCAGCAGCTTGAGGCAGGGTTCCGCTGAAGCTTTCTTT
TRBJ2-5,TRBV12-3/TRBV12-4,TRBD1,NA,CASGSGGLEIETQYF,TGTGCCAGCGGATCAGGGGGCCTCGAGATAGAGACCCAGTACTTC
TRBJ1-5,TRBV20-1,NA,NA,CSAMHWGNSNQPQHF,TGCAGTGCCATGCATTGGGGAAATAGCAATCAGCCCCAGCATTTT
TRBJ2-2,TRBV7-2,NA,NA,CASSLRPLGLPTGELFF,TGTGCCAGCAGCTTAAGGCCCCTCGGATTACCAACAGGGGAGCTGTTTTTT
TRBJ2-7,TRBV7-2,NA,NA,CASSPGHSLSYEQYF,TGTGCCAGCAGCCCGGGACATTCCCTTTCCTACGAGCAGTACTTC
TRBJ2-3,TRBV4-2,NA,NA,CASSQGKSADTQYF,TGTGCCAGCAGCCAAGGGAAGAGTGCAGATACGCAGTATTTT
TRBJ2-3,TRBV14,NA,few,CASSQGGFPDTQYF,TGTGCCAGCAGCCAAGGGGGGTTCCCAGATACGCAGTATTTT
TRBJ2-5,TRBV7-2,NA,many,CASSSTGVQETQYF,TGTGCCAGCAGCTCGACAGGAGTCCAAGAGACCCAGTACTTC
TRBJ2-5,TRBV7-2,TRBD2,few,CASSLTAGGFETQYF,TGTGCCAGCAGCTTAACAGCGGGGGGGTTTGAGACCCAGTACTTC
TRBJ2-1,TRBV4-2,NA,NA,CASSQDSGRGEQFF,TGTGCCAGCAGCCAAGATTCAGGGCGGGGCGAGCAGTTCTTC
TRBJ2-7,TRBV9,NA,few,CASSTDSPSYEQYF,TGTGCCAGCAGCACGGACAGTCCCTCCTACGAGCAGTACTTC
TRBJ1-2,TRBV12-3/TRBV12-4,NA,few,CASSVGQVYYGYTF,TGTGCCAGTAGTGTGGGGCAGGTCTACTATGGCTACACCTTC
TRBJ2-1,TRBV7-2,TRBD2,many,CASSFTGTSGYNEQFF,TGTGCCAGCAGCTTCACCGGGACTAGCGGATACAATGAGCAGTTCTTC
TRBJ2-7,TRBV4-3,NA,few,CASSQEYGGIYEQYF,TGCGCCAGCAGCCAAGAATACGGGGGAATCTACGAGCAGTACTTC
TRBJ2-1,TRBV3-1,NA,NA,CASSQDTRWGEQFF,TGTGCCAGCAGCCAAGATACCAGGTGGGGTGAGCAGTTCTTC
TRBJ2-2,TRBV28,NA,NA,CASSLARTAGELFF,TGTGCCAGCAGTTTAGCTCGGACAGCCGGGGAGCTGTTTTTT
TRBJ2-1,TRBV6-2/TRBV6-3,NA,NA,CASSYDTGNEQFF,TGTGCCAGCAGTTACGACACCGGGAATGAGCAGTTCTTC
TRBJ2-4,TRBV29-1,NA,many,CSVDGGENIQYF,TGCAGCGTGGACGGTGGGGAAAACATTCAGTACTTC
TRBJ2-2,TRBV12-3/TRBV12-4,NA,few,CASSRFENTGELFF,TGTGCCAGCAGTCGATTCGAGAACACCGGGGAGCTGTTTTTT
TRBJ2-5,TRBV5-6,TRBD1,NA,CASSYSGQPGTQYF,TGTGCCAGCAGCTATTCGGGACAGCCAGGGACCCAGTACTTC
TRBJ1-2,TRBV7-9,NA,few,CASSLAPGVLYGYTF,TGTGCCAGCAGCTTAGCGCCCGGGGTTCTCTATGGCTACACCTTC
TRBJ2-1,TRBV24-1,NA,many,CATSDSWGNEQFF,TGTGCCACCAGTGATTCTTGGGGCAATGAGCAGTTCTTC
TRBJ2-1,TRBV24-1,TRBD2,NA,CATSDGLAGAGNEQFF,TGTGCCACCAGTGATGGACTAGCGGGAGCGGGGAATGAGCAGTTCTTC
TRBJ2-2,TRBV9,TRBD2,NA,CASSPPSGTDTGELFF,TGTGCCAGCAGCCCACCCAGCGGGACGGACACCGGGGAGCTGTTTTTT
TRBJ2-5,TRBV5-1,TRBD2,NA,CASSLWASGGYQETQYF,TGCGCCAGCAGCTTGTGGGCTAGCGGGGGGTATCAAGAGACCCAGTACTTC
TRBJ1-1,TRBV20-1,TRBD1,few,CSARGQGGRNTEAFF,TGCAGTGCCAGAGGACAGGGAGGAAGAAACACTGAAGCTTTCTTT
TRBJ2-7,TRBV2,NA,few,CASINDGSYEQYF,TGTGCCAGCATAAACGACGGTTCCTACGAGCAGTACTTC
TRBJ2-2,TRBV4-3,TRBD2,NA,CASSQGAGLTTGELFF,TGCGCCAGCAGCCAAGGAGCGGGGCTAACCACCGGGGAGCTGTTTTTT
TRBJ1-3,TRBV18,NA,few,CASSLMDVSGNTIYF,TGTGCCAGCTCACTGATGGACGTCTCTGGAAACACCATATATTTT
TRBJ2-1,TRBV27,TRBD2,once,CASSTLGLAGLSYNEQFF,TGTGCCAGCAGTACCCTAGGACTAGCGGGTCTCTCCTACAATGAGCAGTTCTTC
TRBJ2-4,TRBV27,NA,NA,CASSSGPSLPKNIQYF,TGTGCCAGCAGTTCTGGCCCGTCACTACCCAAAAACATTCAGTACTTC
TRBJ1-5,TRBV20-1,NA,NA,CSARDPKARQPQHF,TGCAGTGCTAGAGATCCCAAGGCCAGACAGCCCCAGCATTTT